This T cell receptor beta chain was recorded in a study of blood T cell repertoires in COVID-19. Study-level background: Researchers got acute and convalescent COVID-19 samples from the United States, Italy and Spain.

Original data processing: Estimated nucleated cell counts came from reference gene primer amplification. Sequencing used immunoSEQ multiplex PCR; TCRdb keeps in-frame clones, though not all of them. V and J calls and clone size are as listed in that table; D and trimming were resolved from the DNA. The sample carries 120,000 to 150,000 clones, 80% recorded once. The sequencing input was peripheral blood. This clonotype originated in a man aged 55 to 70 with active or convalescent COVID-19.

The CDR3 region is CASSPPLAGTNEQFF. CDR3 nucleotide sequence: TGTGCCAGCTCACCACCGCTAGCGGGGACCAATGAGCAGTTCTTC. This rearrangement joins TRBV18 to TRBJ2-1; 9 nucleotides agree with TRBD2. CDR3 length: 15 residues. Trimming cost V 0 bases and J 6 bases; bases outside gene matches: 3. Germline V gene data show CDR1 as KGHSH and CDR2 as LQKENI.